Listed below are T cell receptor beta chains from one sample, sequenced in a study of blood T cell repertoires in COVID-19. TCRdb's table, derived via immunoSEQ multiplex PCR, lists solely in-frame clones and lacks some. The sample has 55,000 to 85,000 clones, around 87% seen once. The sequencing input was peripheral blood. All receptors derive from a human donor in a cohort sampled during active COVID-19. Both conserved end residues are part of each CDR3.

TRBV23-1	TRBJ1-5	CASSYNYGPGAGQQNQPQHF
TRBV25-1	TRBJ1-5	CASSEPGTGQPQHF
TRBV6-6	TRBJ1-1	CASSYSQVYTEAFF
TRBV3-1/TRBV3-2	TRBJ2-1	CASSQGTGNNEQFF
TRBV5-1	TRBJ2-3	CASSLTGQLTDTQYF
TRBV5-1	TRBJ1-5	CASSLYTGGYQPQHF
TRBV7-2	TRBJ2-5	CASSLGGRGETQYF
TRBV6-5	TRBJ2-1	CASRGGGAYNEQFF
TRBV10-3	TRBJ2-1	CAISEGGNEQFF
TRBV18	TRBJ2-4	CASSPPGQGAQISF
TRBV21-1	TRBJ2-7	CASSNGTRDYEQYF